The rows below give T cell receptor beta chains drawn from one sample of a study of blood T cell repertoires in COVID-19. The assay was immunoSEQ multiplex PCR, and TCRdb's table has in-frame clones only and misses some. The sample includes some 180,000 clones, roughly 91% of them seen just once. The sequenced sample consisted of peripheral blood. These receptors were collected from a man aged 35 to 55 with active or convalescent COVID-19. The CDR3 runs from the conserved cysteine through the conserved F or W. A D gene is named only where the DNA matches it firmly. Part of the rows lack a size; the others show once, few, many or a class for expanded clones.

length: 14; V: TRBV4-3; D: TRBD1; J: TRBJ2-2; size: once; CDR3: CASSQGQGTGELFF; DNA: TGCGCCAGCAGCCAAGGACAGGGCACCGGGGAGCTGTTTTTT
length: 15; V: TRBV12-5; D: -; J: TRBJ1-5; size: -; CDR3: CASGLKGGGNQPQHF; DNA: TGTGCTAGTGGTTTGAAAGGGGGAGGGAATCAGCCCCAGCATTTT
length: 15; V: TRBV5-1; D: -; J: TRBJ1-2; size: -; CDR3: CASSLDLGGTYGYTF; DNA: TGCGCCAGCAGCTTGGATCTAGGAGGGACCTATGGCTACACCTTC
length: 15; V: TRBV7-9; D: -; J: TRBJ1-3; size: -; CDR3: CASSLAGGTGNTIYF; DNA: TGTGCCAGCAGCTTAGCCGGGGGGACTGGAAACACCATATATTTT
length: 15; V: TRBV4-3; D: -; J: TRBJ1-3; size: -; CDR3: CASSQALRAGNTIYF; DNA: TGCGCCAGCAGCCAAGCCCTCAGGGCGGGAAACACCATATATTTT
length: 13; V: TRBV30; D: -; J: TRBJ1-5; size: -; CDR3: CAWDTGSNQPQHF; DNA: TGTGCCTGGGACACAGGTTCCAATCAGCCCCAGCATTTT
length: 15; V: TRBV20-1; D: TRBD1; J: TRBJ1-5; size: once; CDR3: CSASTGTASGQPQHF; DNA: TGCAGTGCGAGTACCGGGACAGCTAGTGGGCAGCCCCAGCATTTT
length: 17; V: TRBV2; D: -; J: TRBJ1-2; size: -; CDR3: CAVIDRRYRSANYGYTF; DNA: TGTGCCGTGATCGACAGGAGATATAGAAGCGCCAACTATGGCTACACCTTC
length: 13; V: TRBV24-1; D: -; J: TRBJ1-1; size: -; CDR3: CATSDLSRGEAFF; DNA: TGTGCCACCAGTGATCTAAGCCGCGGTGAAGCTTTCTTT
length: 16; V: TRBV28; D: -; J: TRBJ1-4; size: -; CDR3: CASSSPRGSTNEKLFF; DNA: TGTGCCAGCAGCTCCCCCCGGGGGTCAACTAATGAAAAACTGTTTTTT
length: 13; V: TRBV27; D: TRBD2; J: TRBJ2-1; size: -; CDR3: CASRASGYNEQFF; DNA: TGTGCCAGCCGGGCTAGCGGATACAATGAGCAGTTCTTC
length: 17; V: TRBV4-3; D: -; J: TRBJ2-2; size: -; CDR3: CASSQEGPGANTGELFF; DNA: TGCGCCAGCAGCCAAGAAGGGCCCGGGGCGAACACCGGGGAGCTGTTTTTT
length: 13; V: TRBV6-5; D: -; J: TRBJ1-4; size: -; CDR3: CASSWTRGEKLFF; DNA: TGTGCCAGCAGTTGGACCCGGGGGGAAAAACTGTTTTTT
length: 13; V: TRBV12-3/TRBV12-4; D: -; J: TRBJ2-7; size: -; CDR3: CASSFPGGSEQYF; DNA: TGTGCCAGCAGTTTCCCCGGCGGGTCCGAGCAGTACTTC
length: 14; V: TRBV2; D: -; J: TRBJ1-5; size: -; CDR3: CASSDLISNQPQHF; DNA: TGTGCCAGCAGTGACCTAATTAGCAATCAGCCCCAGCATTTT
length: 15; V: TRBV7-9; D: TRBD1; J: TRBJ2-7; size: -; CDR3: CASSLGQGGYDEQYF; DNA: TGTGCCAGCAGCTTGGGACAGGGAGGGTATGACGAGCAGTACTTC
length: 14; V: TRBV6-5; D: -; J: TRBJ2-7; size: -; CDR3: CASSYGRPAGEQYF; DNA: TGTGCCAGCAGTTACGGCCGCCCCGCGGGGGAGCAGTACTTC
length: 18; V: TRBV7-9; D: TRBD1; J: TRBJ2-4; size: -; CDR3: CASSLVIPGQGAKNIQYF; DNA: TGTGCCAGCAGCTTAGTGATACCGGGACAGGGGGCCAAAAACATTCAGTACTTC
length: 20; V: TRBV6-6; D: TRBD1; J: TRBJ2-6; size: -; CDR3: CASSGDRLDRINSGANVLTF; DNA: TGTGCCAGCAGCGGCGACCGATTGGACAGGATAAACTCTGGGGCCAACGTCCTGACTTTC
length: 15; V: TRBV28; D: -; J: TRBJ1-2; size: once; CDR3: CASCVVGQGGYGYTF; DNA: TGTGCCAGCTGTGTTGTAGGGCAGGGAGGCTATGGCTACACCTTC
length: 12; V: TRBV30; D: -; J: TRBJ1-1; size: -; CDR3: CAWSVLEGEAFF; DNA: TGTGCCTGGAGTGTACTGGAGGGGGAAGCTTTCTTT
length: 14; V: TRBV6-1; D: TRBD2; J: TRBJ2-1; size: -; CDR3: CASSGTSGRNEQFF; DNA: TGTGCCAGCAGCGGGACTAGCGGGAGGAATGAGCAGTTCTTC
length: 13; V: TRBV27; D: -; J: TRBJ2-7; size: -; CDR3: CASSLYSSYEQYF; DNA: TGTGCCAGCAGTTTATACAGCTCCTACGAGCAGTACTTC
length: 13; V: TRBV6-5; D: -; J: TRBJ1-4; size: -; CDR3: CASRARPNEKLFF; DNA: TGTGCCAGCAGGGCCCGCCCTAATGAAAAACTGTTTTTT
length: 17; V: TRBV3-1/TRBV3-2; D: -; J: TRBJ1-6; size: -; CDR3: CASSQLGLGSYNSPLHF; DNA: TGTGCCAGCAGCCAGTTGGGGCTAGGCTCCTATAATTCACCCCTCCACTTT
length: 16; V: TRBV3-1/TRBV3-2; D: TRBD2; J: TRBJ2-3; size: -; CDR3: CASSQVVAGGGDTQYF; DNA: TGTGCCAGCAGCCAAGTCGTAGCGGGAGGTGGAGATACGCAGTATTTT
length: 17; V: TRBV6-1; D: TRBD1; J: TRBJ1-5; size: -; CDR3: CASSDPLNRGSNQPQHF; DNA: TGTGCCAGCAGTGACCCCCTGAACAGGGGAAGCAATCAGCCCCAGCATTTT
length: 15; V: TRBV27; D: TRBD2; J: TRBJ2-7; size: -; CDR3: CASSPGTSGRNEQYF; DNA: TGTGCCAGCAGTCCGGGGACTAGCGGGAGAAACGAGCAGTACTTC
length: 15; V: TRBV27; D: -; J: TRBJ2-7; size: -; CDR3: CASRPGPLQIYEQYF; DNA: TGTGCCAGCAGACCAGGGCCCCTCCAAATCTACGAGCAGTACTTC
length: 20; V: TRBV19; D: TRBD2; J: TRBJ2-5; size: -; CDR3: CASSIEGPGTSGGALETQYF; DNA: TGTGCCAGTAGTATAGAGGGGCCAGGGACTAGCGGGGGGGCCTTAGAGACCCAGTACTTC
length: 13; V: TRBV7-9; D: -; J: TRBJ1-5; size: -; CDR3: CASRQGAGQPQHF; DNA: TGTGCCAGCAGACAGGGTGCGGGTCAGCCCCAGCATTTT
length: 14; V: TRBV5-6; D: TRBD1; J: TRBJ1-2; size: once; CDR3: CASSYTDRNYGYTF; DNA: TGTGCCAGCAGCTATACGGACAGGAACTATGGCTACACCTTC
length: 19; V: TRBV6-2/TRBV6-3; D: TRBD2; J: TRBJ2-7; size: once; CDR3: CASSSRDTTSGKISYEQYF; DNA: TGTGCCAGCAGTTCCCGGGACACCACTAGCGGTAAAATCTCCTACGAGCAGTACTTC
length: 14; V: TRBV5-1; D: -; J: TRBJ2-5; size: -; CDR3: CASSFEMNQETQYF; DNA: TGCGCCAGCAGCTTCGAGATGAACCAAGAGACCCAGTACTTC
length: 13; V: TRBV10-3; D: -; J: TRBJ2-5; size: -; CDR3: CAISESAQETQYF; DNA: TGTGCCATCAGTGAGTCGGCACAAGAGACCCAGTACTTC
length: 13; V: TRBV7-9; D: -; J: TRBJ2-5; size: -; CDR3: CASSLSREETQYF; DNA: TGTGCCAGCAGCTTAAGTCGAGAAGAGACCCAGTACTTC
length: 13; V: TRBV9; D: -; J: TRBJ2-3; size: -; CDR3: CASSVGPLDTQYF; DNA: TGTGCCAGCAGCGTAGGTCCCCTAGATACGCAGTATTTT
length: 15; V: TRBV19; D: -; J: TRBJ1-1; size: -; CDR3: CASSSPGAPWTEAFF; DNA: TGTGCCAGTAGTTCCCCGGGAGCCCCCTGGACTGAAGCTTTCTTT